A selection of T cell receptor beta chains follows, all from one sample in a study of metastatic and nonmetastatic thyroid tumors. TCRdb re-clonotyped the PCR reads via MiXCR. The sample holds tens of thousands of clones, roughly 22% seen once. Sequencing used blood. The source of these receptors is a female donor with papillary thyroid cancer or a benign thyroid nodule (not recorded which). Some clones in this sample may be carry-over from other donors' samples. Each CDR3 is given with its conserved first and last residue. The D gene is left open where the match is weak. Not all rows give a size; the values are once, few, many and, for expanded clones, a class.

J	V	length	D	size	DNA	CDR3
TRBJ2-2	TRBV30	12	NA	many	TGTGCCTGGGACGGACACACCGGGGAGCTGTTTTTT	CAWDGHTGELFF
TRBJ2-2	TRBV20-1	19	TRBD2	NA	TGCAGCCAAGGGACTAGCGGGAGGTCCGGTTTTTTTTTGACCGGGGAGCTGTTTTTT	CSQGTSGRSGFFLTGELFF
TRBJ1-1	TRBV12-5	16	NA	many	TGTGCTAGTGGTTTGGTCTCGTATATGCGGCCCTATGAAGCTTTCTTT	CASGLVSYMRPYEAFF
TRBJ2-7	TRBV6-1	18	NA	NA	TGTGCCAGCAGTGCCCCGGAGGGTAGCTGGAGTTCCTCCTACGAGCAGTACTTC	CASSAPEGSWSSSYEQYF
TRBJ2-7	TRBV5-1	14	NA	many	TGCGCCAGCAGCCCGACCGGGACCACCTACGAGCAGTACTTC	CASSPTGTTYEQYF
TRBJ2-7	TRBV6-1	14	TRBD2	many	TGTGCCAGCAGGGAGCGGGAAAGCTCCTACGAGCAGTACTTC	CASRERESSYEQYF
TRBJ1-5	TRBV4-2	13	NA	NA	TGTGCCAGCAGCCAAGTAGGGGTTCAGCCCCAGCATTTT	CASSQVGVQPQHF
TRBJ1-5	TRBV4-1	15	TRBD1	NA	TGCCCCAGCAGCCAATCCGGACAGGGGCGTCAGCCCCAGCATTTT	CPSSQSGQGRQPQHF
TRBJ1-5	TRBV6-2/TRBV6-3	20	TRBD1	NA	TGTGCCAGCAGTTACGTGGTGACAGGGGGCCCTCTAACCCCCTGTCAGCCCCAGCATTTC	CASSYVVTGGPLTPCQPQHF
TRBJ2-7	TRBV20-1	16	NA	NA	TGCAGTGCTACCACAGTGGTAGCTTCTCGTCTTTCCGAGCAGTACTTC	CSATTVVASRLSEQYF
TRBJ2-7	TRBV6-1	12	NA	many	TGTGCCAGCAGTACTAGGGGGACGGAGCAGTACTTC	CASSTRGTEQYF
TRBJ2-7	TRBV6-1	14	NA	many	TGTGCCAGCAGCCCGCGCAGGGACTCCTACGAGCAGTACTTC	CASSPRRDSYEQYF
TRBJ2-7	TRBV2	13	TRBD1	many	TGTGCCACCAGCCGACAGGGGACGGTCGAGCAGTACTTC	CATSRQGTVEQYF
TRBJ2-3	TRBV11-3	16	TRBD1	many	TGTGCCAGCAGCATCTGGAGGACAGGGGGCGCAGATACGCAGTATTTT	CASSIWRTGGADTQYF
TRBJ2-7	TRBV6-1	14	NA	many	TGTGCCAGCAGCCTCACAGGAGGGGCCTACGAGCAGTACTTC	CASSLTGGAYEQYF
TRBJ2-5	TRBV11-2	13	NA	many	TGTGCCAGCAGCTTCGGGGACGGAAAGACCCAGTACTTC	CASSFGDGKTQYF
TRBJ2-3	TRBV5-8	14	NA	many	TGTGCCAGCAGCTTTGACCGGGGACCAGATACGCAGTATTTT	CASSFDRGPDTQYF
TRBJ1-1	TRBV12-3/TRBV12-4	11	NA	NA	TGTGTCAGCATTTGGAGCACTGAAGCTTTCTTT	CVSIWSTEAFF
TRBJ1-5	TRBV28	12	NA	many	TGTGCCAGCACGGGGGCCAATCAGCCCCAGCATTTT	CASTGANQPQHF
TRBJ1-4	TRBV2	15	NA	few	TGTGCCAGCAGGGCAAGGACAGCTCTTAATGAAAAACTGTTTTTT	CASRARTALNEKLFF
TRBJ1-1	TRBV6-5	13	NA	many	TGTGCCAGCAGTTACCCGGGGCTGGGTGAAGCTTTCTTT	CASSYPGLGEAFF
TRBJ1-4	TRBV20-1	15	NA	many	TGCAGTGCTAGACTGTGGAAGCCTGGAGGTGAAAAACTGTTTTTT	CSARLWKPGGEKLFF
TRBJ2-1	TRBV3-1	17	NA	many	TGTGCCAGCAGCCAAGAACCCACCGAACGGCCGGATAATGAGCAGTTCTTC	CASSQEPTERPDNEQFF
TRBJ2-2	TRBV5-1	16	NA	NA	TGCGCCCGCAGTATGCTAGAGGCCGCGAACACCGGGGAGCTGTTTTTT	CARSMLEAANTGELFF
TRBJ2-3	TRBV5-1	15	TRBD1	many	TGCGCCAGCAGCTTCGGACAGGGGAAGGGGGATACGCAGTATTTT	CASSFGQGKGDTQYF
TRBJ2-6	TRBV15	14	NA	many	TGTGCCACCAGCGGTAATCCCGGGGCCAACGTCCTGACTTTC	CATSGNPGANVLTF
TRBJ2-2	TRBV12-3/TRBV12-4	15	NA	many	TGTGCCAGCAGTGTGACAGGCGCGAACACCGGGGAGCTGTTTTTT	CASSVTGANTGELFF
TRBJ2-3	TRBV4-1	15	TRBD2	many	TGCGCCAGCAGCCGAGGCGGGACTATCACAGATACGCAGTATTTT	CASSRGGTITDTQYF
TRBJ2-7	TRBV19	15	NA	many	TGTGCCAGTAGTATAGTTCCCGGTTATACCTACGAGCAGTACTTC	CASSIVPGYTYEQYF
TRBJ1-2	TRBV6-2/TRBV6-3	17	NA	many	TGTGCCAGCAGTAAATCATTCGGGAGGAGCCATAACTATGGCTACACCTTC	CASSKSFGRSHNYGYTF
TRBJ2-7	TRBV20-1	17	TRBD2	NA	TGCAGTGCCAGTGGTCTAGCGGGATGCCGTAGCTCCTACGAGCAGTACTTC	CSASGLAGCRSSYEQYF
TRBJ2-7	TRBV20-1	15	TRBD2	NA	TGCAGTGCTAGAGGGACTAGCCGGCACTCCTACGAGCAGTACTTC	CSARGTSRHSYEQYF
TRBJ2-1	TRBV5-1	17	TRBD2	many	TGCGCCAGCAGCTTGGAACCGAGCGGGAGGATAGGCAATGAGCAGTTCTTC	CASSLEPSGRIGNEQFF
TRBJ2-2	TRBV20-1	10	NA	NA	TGCAGTGCGTTGAGCGGTGAGCTGTTTTTT	CSALSGELFF
TRBJ2-5	TRBV5-1	13	NA	many	TGCGCCAGCAGCTCGGACCAACAAGAGACCCAGTACTTC	CASSSDQQETQYF
TRBJ1-4	TRBV4-1	16	NA	NA	TGCTCCAGCAGGCAAGTACGAGGACAGAGTAATGAAAAACTGTTTTTT	CSSRQVRGQSNEKLFF
TRBJ2-3	TRBV29-1	11	NA	many	TGCAGCGTTGCCGGGAAGGATACGCAGTATTTT	CSVAGKDTQYF
TRBJ2-2	TRBV10-3	15	NA	many	TGTGCCATCAGTGATACCAGGGAAAAGCCCGGGGAGCTGTTTTTT	CAISDTREKPGELFF
TRBJ2-6	TRBV4-1	18	NA	NA	TGCGCCAGCAGCCAAGCATGTACGGGGGCATCTGCGCCCAACGTCCTGTCTTTC	CASSQACTGASAPNVLSF
TRBJ1-1	TRBV30	13	NA	many	TGTGCCTCTTTCGTGGGAATGAACACTGAAGCTTTCTTT	CASFVGMNTEAFF